Listed below are T cell receptor beta chains from one sample, sequenced in a study of blood T cells in healthy people across ages. TCRdb reprocessed the 5' RACE reads via MiXCR and lists one record per CDR3 protein. The data contain hundreds of thousands of distinct CDR3 sequences, approximately 29% of them singletons. The sequenced sample consisted of blood. These receptors all come from an elderly woman in good health. CDR3s include the opening cysteine and the closing phenylalanine or tryptophan. The order of the fields is V gene, clone size, J gene, D gene, CDR3 DNA, CDR3 protein. The D gene is left open where the match is weak. Size tells how often a clone was seen (once, few, many) or the class of an expanded clone, and some rows leave it out.

v_gene: TRBV18
abundance: many
j_gene: TRBJ2-7
d_gene: TRBD1
CDR3nt: TGTGCCAGCTCACCGACAGGGATGCTTAACGAGCAGTACTTC
CDR3aa: CASSPTGMLNEQYF

v_gene: TRBV6-4
abundance: -
j_gene: TRBJ2-1
d_gene: TRBD1
CDR3nt: TGTGCCAGCAGCCCCGCAGGGGGCTCACCTTACAATGAGCAGTTCTTC
CDR3aa: CASSPAGGSPYNEQFF

v_gene: TRBV3-1
abundance: many
j_gene: TRBJ2-7
d_gene: -
CDR3nt: TGTGCCAGCAGCCTGGGCAGTCAAACTTCCTACGAGCAGTACTTC
CDR3aa: CASSLGSQTSYEQYF

v_gene: TRBV14
abundance: -
j_gene: TRBJ2-7
d_gene: -
CDR3nt: TGTGCCAGCAGCCAAGACCAACAGGACGAGCAGTACTTC
CDR3aa: CASSQDQQDEQYF

v_gene: TRBV30
abundance: -
j_gene: TRBJ1-2
d_gene: -
CDR3nt: TGTGCCTGGAGTGCCCCCCCGGGCTATGGCTACACCTTC
CDR3aa: CAWSAPPGYGYTF

v_gene: TRBV18
abundance: -
j_gene: TRBJ1-4
d_gene: -
CDR3nt: TGTGCCAGCTCGCCAAGGCCAATGGGCACTAATGAAAAACTGTTTTTT
CDR3aa: CASSPRPMGTNEKLFF

v_gene: TRBV7-9
abundance: many
j_gene: TRBJ1-1
d_gene: -
CDR3nt: TGTGCCAGCAGACCTGGACCGAACACTGAAGCTTTCTTT
CDR3aa: CASRPGPNTEAFF

v_gene: TRBV28
abundance: many
j_gene: TRBJ2-5
d_gene: TRBD2
CDR3nt: TGTGCCAGCAGTTTAGGGGGGGTCCACCAGGAGACCCAGTACTTC
CDR3aa: CASSLGGVHQETQYF

v_gene: TRBV29-1
abundance: once
j_gene: TRBJ2-1
d_gene: -
CDR3nt: TGCAGCGTCCCCGGGACCAGCTCCTGCAATGAGCAGTTCTTC
CDR3aa: CSVPGTSSCNEQFF

v_gene: TRBV10-3
abundance: few
j_gene: TRBJ1-1
d_gene: -
CDR3nt: TGTGCCATCAGTGACCTCGTGCCCTTGAACACTGAAGCTTTCTTT
CDR3aa: CAISDLVPLNTEAFF